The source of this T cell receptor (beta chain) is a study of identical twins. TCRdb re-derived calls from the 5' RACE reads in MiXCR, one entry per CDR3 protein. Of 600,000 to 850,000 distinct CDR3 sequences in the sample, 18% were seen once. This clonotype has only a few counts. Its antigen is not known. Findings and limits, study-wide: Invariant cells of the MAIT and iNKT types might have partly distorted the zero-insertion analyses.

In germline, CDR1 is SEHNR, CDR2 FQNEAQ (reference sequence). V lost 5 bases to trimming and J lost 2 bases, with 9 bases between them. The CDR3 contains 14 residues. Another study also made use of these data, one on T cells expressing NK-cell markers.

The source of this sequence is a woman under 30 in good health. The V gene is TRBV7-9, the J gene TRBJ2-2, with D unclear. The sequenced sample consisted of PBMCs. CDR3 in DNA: TGTGCCAGCAGCCTACCGGATAACACCGGGGAGCTGTTTTTT. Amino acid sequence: CASSLPDNTGELFF.